This TCR beta chain comes out of a study of PD-1 blockade in classical Hodgkin lymphoma. The study's findings and limits: CD4+ TCR diversity rose significantly by C4D1, and CD8+ TCR diversity did not. TCR diversity at baseline was reported to be reduced in newly diagnosed patients relative to healthy donors.

Measured with immunoSEQ multiplex PCR; TCRdb has only the in-frame clones, and not every one. Of about 27,000 clones detected, roughly 88% appear once; the ten largest clones hold roughly 6.2%. Following autologous stem cell transplantation, relapse occurred in every patient, and exposure to brentuximab vedotin varied. Through magnetic negative selection, CD8+ T cells were separated from PBMCs that had been thawed. Classifying best responses yielded complete response, partial response or progressive disease. On this clone itself: As yet, its antigen is unknown.

The CDR3 spans 15 residues. The germline gives CDR1 SGHKS, CDR2 YYEKEE (reference sequence). Trimming cost V 2 bases and J 3 bases, with 14 bases left between them. This clonotype originated in a human donor with classical Hodgkin lymphoma. The starting material was CD8+ T cells from blood, obtained at baseline. J is TRBJ1-2 and V is TRBV5-5, with D possibly TRBD1 on 5 matching bases. The CDR3 protein is CASSLVRENYYGYTF. As DNA, the CDR3 is TGTGCCAGCAGCTTAGTCAGGGAAAACTACTATGGCTACACCTTC.